These T cell receptor beta chains were read from a single sample in a study of CD8+ T cells in alopecia areata. Clones were read by immunoSEQ multiplex PCR, and TCRdb kept only the in-frame ones, dropping some. The table shows under 130,000 clones, with about nine tenths occurring only once. The sample in question was CD8+ T cells sorted from blood, obtained between weeks 30 and 35, from a patient treated with tofacitinib. The source is a human donor with alopecia areata. CDR3s include the opening cysteine and the closing phenylalanine or tryptophan. The D gene is left open where the match is weak. Some rows have no size entry. The others give once, few or many, or a class for an expanded clone.

D gene	J gene	clone size	V gene	CDR3 protein	CDR3 DNA
-	TRBJ2-7	-	TRBV6-6	CASSYSFHEQYF	TGTGCCAGCAGTTACTCGTTCCACGAGCAGTACTTC
TRBD1	TRBJ2-3	few	TRBV7-8	CASSLHRTGPATDTQYF	TGTGCCAGCAGTCTTCATCGGACAGGCCCTGCCACAGATACGCAGTATTTT
TRBD1	TRBJ2-1	-	TRBV5-4	CASSPPEGTDEQFF	TGTGCCAGCAGCCCGCCTGAGGGGACAGATGAGCAGTTCTTC
TRBD2	TRBJ2-7	-	TRBV5-1	CASSRPDRGDYEQYF	TGCGCCAGCAGCCGACCTGACCGGGGGGACTACGAGCAGTACTTC
TRBD2	TRBJ2-1	few	TRBV7-9	CASSQTSGKPVIPFF	TGTGCCAGCAGCCAGACTAGCGGGAAACCAGTTATCCCGTTCTTC
TRBD2	TRBJ2-7	once	TRBV4-1	CASSLGTSSYEQYF	TGCGCCAGCAGCCTCGGGACTAGTAGTTACGAGCAGTACTTC
-	TRBJ2-5	once	TRBV5-5	CATDTLPNTYKETQYF	TGTGCCACCGACACTTTACCTAACACCTACAAAGAGACCCAGTACTTC
TRBD2	TRBJ2-7	-	TRBV13	CASSFQREYYEQYF	TGTGCCAGCAGCTTCCAGCGGGAGTACTACGAGCAGTACTTC
TRBD1	TRBJ1-1	-	TRBV4-1	CASSQGTGYTEAFF	TGCGCCAGCAGCCAAGGGACAGGGTACACTGAAGCTTTCTTT
-	TRBJ2-1	-	TRBV5-4	CASSFSLGDNEQFF	TGTGCCAGCAGCTTTTCTCTGGGTGACAATGAGCAGTTCTTC
TRBD1	TRBJ2-1	-	TRBV27	CASSLFGSGQSRNEQLF	TGTGCCAGCAGTTTATTCGGTTCGGGACAGTCCCGCAATGAGCAGCTCTTC
TRBD1	TRBJ2-7	-	TRBV5-1	CASSNRGYEQYF	TGCGCCAGCAGCAACAGGGGCTACGAGCAGTACTTC
-	TRBJ2-7	-	TRBV27	CASSLSSGLLYEQYF	TGTGCCAGCAGTTTATCGTCAGGGCTGCTCTACGAGCAGTACTTC
-	TRBJ2-1	-	TRBV4-1	CASSQDLRGSYNEQFF	TGCGCCAGCAGCCAAGATCTCCGGGGTTCCTACAATGAGCAGTTCTTC
TRBD1	TRBJ2-2	-	TRBV27	CASSGQGATPQRIWTNTGELFF	TGTGCCAGCAGTGGTCAGGGGGCCACACCCCAACGAATATGGACGAACACCGGGGAGCTGTTTTTT
-	TRBJ2-7	-	TRBV7-9	CASSPGPQAQYF	TGTGCCAGCAGCCCCGGCCCTCAGGCGCAGTACTTC
-	TRBJ1-2	-	TRBV7-9	CASSSAALGGYTF	TGTGCCAGCAGCTCTGCCGCTCTGGGTGGCTACACCTTC
TRBD1	TRBJ2-3	-	TRBV7-9	CASSLPGQGRSTDTQYF	TGTGCCAGCAGCTTACCCGGACAGGGTCGGAGCACAGATACGCAGTATTTT
-	TRBJ2-7	-	TRBV7-9	CASRADEGEQYF	TGTGCCAGCAGGGCGGACGAGGGGGAGCAGTACTTC
TRBD2	TRBJ2-1	-	TRBV27	CASTEGGLARNNEQFF	TGTGCCAGCACCGAAGGGGGACTAGCGCGTAACAATGAGCAGTTCTTC
TRBD1	TRBJ2-7	-	TRBV7-6	CASSQGPTSGQGSAEQYF	TGTGCCAGCAGCCAAGGCCCCACCTCGGGACAGGGTTCTGCCGAGCAGTACTTC
TRBD2	TRBJ2-2	-	TRBV6-1	CANGLAGAAGELFF	TGTGCCAACGGACTAGCGGGGGCCGCCGGGGAGCTGTTTTTT
TRBD2	TRBJ2-7	few	TRBV29-1	CSVPGTSVDEQYF	TGCAGCGTGCCCGGGACTAGCGTCGACGAGCAGTACTTC
-	TRBJ2-2	-	TRBV7-3	CASSLKGDTGTGELFF	TGTGCCAGCAGCTTAAAGGGGGACACCGGGACCGGGGAGCTGTTTTTT
TRBD1	TRBJ2-7	-	TRBV5-4	CASSPSDRVAYEQYF	TGTGCCAGCAGCCCCTCGGACAGGGTGGCCTACGAGCAGTACTTC
TRBD2	TRBJ2-7	-	TRBV4-1	CASSQSAGASSYEQYF	TGCGCCAGCAGCCAATCAGCGGGAGCGAGCTCCTACGAGCAGTACTTC
TRBD2	TRBJ2-5	few	TRBV6-1	CASAGLGMTQYF	TGTGCCAGCGCGGGACTAGGGATGACCCAGTACTTC
-	TRBJ1-5	-	TRBV5-1	CASSYAPNQPQHF	TGCGCCAGCAGTTACGCCCCTAATCAGCCCCAGCATTTT
-	TRBJ2-5	-	TRBV6-5	CASSYSKRETQYF	TGTGCCAGCAGTTACTCGAAACGGGAGACCCAGTACTTC
-	TRBJ2-3	-	TRBV6-4	CASSDSRGGPTDTQYF	TGTGCCAGCAGTGACTCTCGTGGGGGGCCCACAGATACGCAGTATTTT
-	TRBJ2-7	-	TRBV29-1	CSVEVPFQGRLVEQYF	TGCAGCGTTGAAGTCCCCTTCCAGGGGCGTTTGGTGGAGCAGTACTTC